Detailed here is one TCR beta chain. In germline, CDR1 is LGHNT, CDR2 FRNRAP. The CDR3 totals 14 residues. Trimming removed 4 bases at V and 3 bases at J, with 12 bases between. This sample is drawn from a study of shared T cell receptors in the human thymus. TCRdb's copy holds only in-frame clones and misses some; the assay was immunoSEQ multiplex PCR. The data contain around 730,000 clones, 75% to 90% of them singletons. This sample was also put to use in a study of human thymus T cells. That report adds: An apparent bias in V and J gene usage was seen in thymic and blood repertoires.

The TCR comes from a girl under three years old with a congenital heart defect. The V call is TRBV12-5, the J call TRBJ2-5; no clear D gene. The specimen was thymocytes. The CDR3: CASGSPHTKETQYF. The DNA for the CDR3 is TGTGCTAGTGGTTCCCCCCACACTAAAGAGACCCAGTACTTC.